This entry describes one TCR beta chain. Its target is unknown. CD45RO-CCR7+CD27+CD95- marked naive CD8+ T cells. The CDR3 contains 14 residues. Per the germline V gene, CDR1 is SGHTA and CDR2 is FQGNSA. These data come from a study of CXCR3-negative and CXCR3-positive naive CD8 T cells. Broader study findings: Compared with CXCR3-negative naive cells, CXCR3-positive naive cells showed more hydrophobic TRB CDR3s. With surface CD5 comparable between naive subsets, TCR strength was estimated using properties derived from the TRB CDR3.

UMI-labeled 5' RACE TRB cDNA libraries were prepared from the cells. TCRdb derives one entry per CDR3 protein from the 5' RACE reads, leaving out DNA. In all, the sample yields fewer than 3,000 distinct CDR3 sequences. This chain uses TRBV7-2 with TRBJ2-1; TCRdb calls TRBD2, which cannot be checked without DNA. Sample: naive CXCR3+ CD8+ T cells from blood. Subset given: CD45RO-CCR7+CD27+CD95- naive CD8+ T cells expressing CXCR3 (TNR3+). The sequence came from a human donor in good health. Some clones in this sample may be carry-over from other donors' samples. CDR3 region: CASSLIGEAGEQFF. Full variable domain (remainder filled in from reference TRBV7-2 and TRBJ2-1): GAGVSQSPSNKVTEKGKDVELRCDPISGHTALYWYRQSLGQGLEFLIYFQGNSAPDKSGLPSDRFSAERTGGSVSTLTIQRTQQEDSAVYLCASSLIGEAGEQFFGPGTRLTVL.